The 29 T cell receptor beta chains listed next were all sequenced from one sample in a study of T cell responses to AZD1222 COVID-19 vaccine. TCRdb's table, derived via immunoSEQ multiplex PCR, lists solely in-frame clones and lacks some. The sample holds 150,000 to 200,000 clones, approximately 90% seen once. The material was peripheral blood, obtained 28 days after the second dose of the MenACWY control vaccine. These receptors were taken from an adult who received the MenACWY meningococcal vaccine as a control.

This clone was seen more than once but under ten times. The V gene is TRBV5-1, the J gene TRBJ1-1; possibly TRBD1 for D (6 bases). The CDR3 totals 15 residues. V dropped 0 bases and J dropped 1 base, with 10 bases sitting between them. Germline loops: CDR1 SGHRS, CDR2 YFSETQ. CDR3 DNA: TGCGCCAGCAGCTTGGCCAAGGGGGGGAACACTGAAGCTTTCTTT. This codes for CASSLAKGGNTEAFF.

This chain joins TRBV7-7 and TRBJ2-1, with TRBD2 matching 8 bases. The CDR3 extends over 15 amino acids. Germline loops: CDR1 SSHAT, CDR2 FNYEAQ (reference sequence). V was clipped by 5 bases and J by 4 bases; unmatched bases: 7. The CDR3 nucleotides read TGTGCCAGCAGCCCCCAGGTAGCGGGGTACAATGAGCAGTTCTTC. Protein: CASSPQVAGYNEQFF.

V is TRBV5-1 and J is TRBJ1-2; D perhaps matches TRBD1 (6 bases). This CDR3 comprises 15 residues. The V end was cut by 4 bases, the J end by 8 bases, with 21 bases between. Germline V gene lookup returns CDR1 SGHRS and CDR2 YFSETQ. This chain's CDR3 is CASSPQGTGSWGYTF. In nucleotides, the CDR3 is TGCGCCAGCAGCCCACAGGGAACCGGGTCGTGGGGCTACACCTTC.

Concerning this clone: Other DNA sequences in this specimen translate into the identical CDR3. The chain has TRBV15 and TRBJ1-1; 7 nucleotides agree with TRBD1. Unmatched junction bases numbered 2, after V lost 0 bases and J lost 4 bases. This CDR3 spans 14 amino acids. Germline CDR1 is LNHNV and CDR2 is YYDKDF (reference sequence). CDR3 region: CATSRDRTGTEAFF. The CDR3 DNA reads TGTGCCACCAGCAGAGATAGGACAGGCACTGAAGCTTTCTTT. The full variable domain, with the rest looked up from reference TRBV15 and TRBJ1-1, is DAMVIQNPRYQVTQFGKPVTLSCSQTLNHNVMYWYQQKSSQAPKLLFHYYDKDFNNEADTPDNFQSRRPNTSFCFLDIRSPGLGDTAMYLCATSRDRTGTEAFFGQGTRLTVV.

V is TRBV3-1 (or the pseudogene TRBV3-2) and J is TRBJ2-7; D is unclear. The V and J ends lost 1 base and 6 bases respectively, with 13 bases between them. Germline-derived CDR1 and CDR2 are LGHDT and YNNKEL (reference sequence). The CDR3 runs to 14 residues. CDR3 loop: CASSQGRPSFEQYF. The CDR3 region has the DNA TGTGCCAGCAGCCAAGGAAGGCCCTCTTTCGAGCAGTACTTC.

The chain combines TRBV30 with TRBJ2-3; D is possibly TRBD2 (6 bases). Germline values: CDR1 GTSNPN, CDR2 SVGIG (reference sequence). V lost 1 base and J 0 bases, leaving 11 bases between the germline ends. The CDR3 has 15 amino acids. Written as DNA, the CDR3 is TGTGCCTGGAGTGAACAAGCGGGTAGCACAGATACGCAGTATTTT. Its translation: CAWSEQAGSTDTQYF.

Only one count was recorded for this clone. The chain uses TRBV28 and TRBJ2-1; tentative D call: TRBD2 (5 bases). This CDR3 region has 12 residues. The germline V gene encodes CDR1 MDHEN and CDR2 SYDVKM. Trimming removed 3 bases from V and 6 bases from J, with 6 bases in between. This chain's CDR3 is CASSLRVNEQFF. For the CDR3, the DNA is TGTGCCAGCAGTTTGCGGGTCAATGAGCAGTTCTTC.

In DNA form, the CDR3 reads TGTGCCACCAGACAGGGGGCCTATCGAGCTGGCTACACCTTC. The encoded protein is CATRQGAYRAGYTF. The chain recombines TRBV24-1 with TRBJ1-2, with 9 bases identical to TRBD1. CDR1 KGHDR and CDR2 SFDVKD come from the germline V gene. Trimming took 7 bases from V and 7 from J; bases not matched to a gene: 9. The CDR3 loop spans 14 amino acids.

V usage is TRBV6-5 and J usage is TRBJ1-1; D gene ambiguous. From germline, CDR1 is MNHEY and CDR2 SVGAGI. The CDR3 spans 11 residues. V was clipped by 6 bases and J by 0 bases, with 2 bases between them. The CDR3 loop is CASSVNTEAFF. Here the CDR3 DNA reads TGTGCCAGCAGCGTGAACACTGAAGCTTTCTTT.

The V and J genes are TRBV25-1 and TRBJ1-4; the D gene is possibly TRBD1 (6 bases). Between the trimmed V and J ends, which lost 6 bases and 7 bases, there was a span of 18 bases. The CDR3 consists of 15 residues. CDR1 and CDR2 (germline): MGHDK, SYGVNS. The CDR3 here is CASSRRTENGEKLFF. The DNA of the CDR3 is TGTGCCAGCAGCAGAAGGACAGAGAATGGTGAAAAACTGTTTTTT.

The rearrangement uses TRBV6-5 and TRBJ2-5, with TRBD1 identical over 7 bases. The CDR3 spans 16 residues. Germline V gene lookup returns CDR1 MNHEY and CDR2 SVGAGI. V lost 0 bases and J lost 3; bases outside the gene matches: 7. The CDR3 sequence: CASSYSTGQGEETQYF. CDR3 sequence (DNA): TGTGCCAGCAGTTACTCGACGGGCCAGGGGGAAGAGACCCAGTACTTC.

V and J are TRBV29-1 and TRBJ1-1, with 7 bases identical to TRBD1. Trimming cost V 7 bases and J 4 bases; bases outside gene matches: 6. This CDR3 region has 12 residues. Looked up from germline, CDR1 is SQVTM and CDR2 is ANQGSEA. The CDR3 sequence: CSARQGSTEAFF. Written as DNA, the CDR3 is TGCAGCGCGAGACAGGGATCCACTGAAGCTTTCTTT.

This chain joins TRBV4-3 and TRBJ1-4; D call uncertain. Germline lookup yields CDR1 LGHNA and CDR2 YSLEER. The CDR3 is 14 amino acids. V lost 5 bases to trimming and J lost 3 bases, with 10 bases between them. The DNA of the CDR3 is TGCGCCAGCAGCGTGGTACGGGCTAATGAAAAACTGTTTTTT. Amino acids: CASSVVRANEKLFF.

The CDR3 is CASSTQRGGGNTQYF. DNA of the CDR3: TGTGCCAGCAGCACACAAAGGGGGGGAGGGAATACGCAGTATTTT. This chain links TRBV7-2 with TRBJ2-3, with D perhaps TRBD2 (7 bases). V lost 5 bases and J lost 7, with 19 bases in between. This CDR3 has 15 residues. Per germline, CDR1 SGHTA and CDR2 FQGNSA.

The V and J genes are TRBV13 and TRBJ2-1; 11 positions agree with TRBD2. V trimming: 2 bases; J trimming: 4 bases; junction bases outside the gene matches: 7. The germline gives CDR1 PRHDT, CDR2 FYEKMQ (reference sequence). The CDR3 loop spans 17 amino acids. This CDR3 reads CASSLLAGGPMYNEQFF. CDR3 sequence (DNA): TGTGCCAGCAGCTTATTAGCGGGAGGGCCCATGTACAATGAGCAGTTCTTC.

The chain combines TRBV9 with TRBJ2-7, with TRBD2 matching over 8 bases. Germline CDR1 reads SGDLS; CDR2 reads YYNGEE. V lost 4 bases to trimming and J lost 4 bases; unmatched junction nucleotides: 7. The CDR3 length is 14 residues. In DNA, the CDR3 is TGTGCCAGCAGCACCCAAGCGGGAGCTTACGAGCAGTACTTC. Translating it yields CASSTQAGAYEQYF.

The chain recombines TRBV15 with TRBJ2-6; a possible D gene is TRBD2 (6 bases). Trimming shortened V by 1 base and J by 4 bases, and 14 bases separated the two germline ends. The CDR3 loop spans 17 amino acids. Germline-derived CDR1 and CDR2 are LNHNV and YYDKDF (reference sequence). CDR3 sequence reads: CATSRGRGLGGANVLTF. CDR3 DNA sequence: TGTGCCACCAGCAGAGGTCGGGGGTTGGGAGGGGCCAACGTCCTGACTTTC.

The CDR3 reads CASSEWLAGQGGETQYF. Here the CDR3 DNA reads TGCGCCAGCAGTGAGTGGCTAGCGGGACAGGGAGGAGAGACCCAGTACTTC. V gene TRBV10-2 combines with J gene TRBJ2-5, with D perhaps assigned TRBD1 or TRBD2 (9 bases each). Between the trimmed V and J ends, which lost 1 base and 4 bases, there was a span of 19 bases. Germline lookup yields CDR1 WSHSY and CDR2 SAAADI. CDR3 size: 17 residues.

The chain uses TRBV18 and TRBJ2-5; 10 positions agree with TRBD2. Germline lookup yields CDR1 KGHSH and CDR2 LQKENI. V gave up 3 bases and J gave up 5 bases; unmatched junction bases: 0. This CDR3 has 13 amino acids. The CDR3 protein is CASSPGLAETQYF. The CDR3 DNA reads as TGTGCCAGCTCACCGGGACTAGCGGAGACCCAGTACTTC.

This clone was seen a few times. The V call is TRBV18, the J call TRBJ1-2; 7 bases are a match to TRBD1. The CDR3 length is 15 residues. Trimming cost V 3 bases and J 3 bases; bases outside gene matches: 7. Looked up from germline, CDR1 is KGHSH and CDR2 is LQKENI. The DNA for the CDR3 is TGTGCCAGCTCACCCATAGTAACAGGGGACTATGGCTACACCTTC. Translated: CASSPIVTGDYGYTF.

The chain couples TRBV28 to TRBJ2-5, with 7 bases aligning to TRBD2. Trimming took 3 bases from V and 2 from J; bases not matched to a gene: 6. The CDR3 spans 15 residues. Germline values: CDR1 MDHEN, CDR2 SYDVKM. CDR3 sequence: CASSLLAAGQETQYF. The CDR3 nucleotides are TGTGCCAGCAGTTTGTTGGCAGCGGGACAAGAGACCCAGTACTTC.

The table lists this clone with a count of one. Here the CDR3 DNA reads TGTGCCAGCAGCGCCTCGCCGGGACAGGGGTTTGAGACCCAGTACTTC. This sequence encodes CASSASPGQGFETQYF. The chain joins TRBV9 to TRBJ2-5, with 10 nucleotides matching TRBD1. The CDR3 sequence is 16 residues long. J lost 5 bases, V lost 3 bases, and 10 bases had no gene match. CDR1 and CDR2 from the germline V gene are SGDLS and YYNGEE.

The chain employs TRBV3-1 (or the pseudogene TRBV3-2) and TRBJ2-7; D not certain. Germline V lookup: CDR1 LGHDT, CDR2 YNNKEL (reference sequence). The length of the CDR3 is 11 residues. V was cut by 0 bases and J by 6 bases, with 3 bases left in between. CDR3 nucleotide sequence: TGTGCCAGCAGCCAAGAGGGCGAGCAGTACTTC. It yields the protein CASSQEGEQYF.

This chain links TRBV9 with TRBJ2-3, with 13 bases aligning to TRBD2. Losses at the gene ends were 4 bases for V and 0 bases for J; bases not matched to a gene: 5. The CDR3 loop spans 17 amino acids. Germline V gene sequence: CDR1 SGDLS, CDR2 YYNGEE. The CDR3 DNA reads TGTGCCAGCAGCCCAGGACTAGCGGGAGTAAGCACAGATACGCAGTATTTT. Encoded protein: CASSPGLAGVSTDTQYF.

The chain is built from TRBV7-2 and TRBJ1-5, with a possible D match to TRBD1 (5 bases). This CDR3 is 17 amino acids long. V dropped 5 bases and J dropped 0 bases, with 17 bases sitting between them. Germline CDR1 is SGHTA and CDR2 is FQGNSA. The CDR3 spells CASSQGRDRYSNQPQHF. The CDR3 DNA follows: TGTGCCAGCAGCCAAGGTCGGGACCGTTATAGCAATCAGCCCCAGCATTTT.

The CDR3 DNA reads TGTGCCAGCAGTTTAAGTTCGGGCAGGCAAGAGACCCAGTACTTC. Protein product: CASSLSSGRQETQYF. V usage is TRBV27 and J usage is TRBJ2-5, with D hard to call. Germline assignment: CDR1 MNHEY and CDR2 SMNVEV (reference sequence). The CDR3 runs 15 residues. V lost 2 bases and J lost 2, with 12 bases in between.

V usage is TRBV28 and J usage is TRBJ2-1; D unresolved. The CDR3 contains 11 residues. V dropped 5 bases and J dropped 2 bases, with 1 base sitting between them. The germline V gene has CDR1 MDHEN and CDR2 SYDVKM. CDR3 region: CASSPYNEQFF. The DNA for the CDR3 is TGTGCCAGCAGTCCCTACAATGAGCAGTTCTTC.

This clone has just a few counts. This chain connects TRBV7-3 to TRBJ2-2; 10 bases align to TRBD1. With V trimmed by 5 bases and J by 4 bases, 4 bases remained unmatched. The CDR3 runs 15 residues. Germline V CDR1 and CDR2: SGHTA, FQGTGA. The CDR3 DNA is TGTGCCAGCAGCCCCTGGACAGGGGGCACCGGGGAGCTGTTTTTT. Translating it yields CASSPWTGGTGELFF.

DNA for the CDR3: TGTGCCACCACGGGCAGAAGCACAGATACGCAGTATTTT. Residues: CATTGRSTDTQYF. This chain links TRBV24-1 with TRBJ2-3; no clear D. The CDR3 totals 13 residues. Trimming left V 8 bases short and J 0 bases short, with 8 bases between. Germline V gene data show CDR1 as KGHDR and CDR2 as SFDVKD.